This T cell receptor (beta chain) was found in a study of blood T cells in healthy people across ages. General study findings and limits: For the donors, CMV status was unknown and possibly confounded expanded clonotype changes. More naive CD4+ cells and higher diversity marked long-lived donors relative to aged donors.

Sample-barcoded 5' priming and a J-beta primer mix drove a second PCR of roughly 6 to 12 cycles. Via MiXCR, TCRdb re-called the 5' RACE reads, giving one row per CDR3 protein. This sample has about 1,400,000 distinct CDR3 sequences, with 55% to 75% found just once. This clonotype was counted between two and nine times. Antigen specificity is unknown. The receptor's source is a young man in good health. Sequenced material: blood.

Here the CDR3 DNA reads TGCAGTGCTAGTTCCCCGAACTCCTACGAGCAGTACTTC. Residues: CSASSPNSYEQYF. This chain connects TRBV20-1 to TRBJ2-7; the D is unclear. V lost 3 bases, J lost 0 bases, and 9 bases lay in between. Germline values: CDR1 DFQATT, CDR2 SNEGSKA (reference sequence). The CDR3 totals 13 residues.